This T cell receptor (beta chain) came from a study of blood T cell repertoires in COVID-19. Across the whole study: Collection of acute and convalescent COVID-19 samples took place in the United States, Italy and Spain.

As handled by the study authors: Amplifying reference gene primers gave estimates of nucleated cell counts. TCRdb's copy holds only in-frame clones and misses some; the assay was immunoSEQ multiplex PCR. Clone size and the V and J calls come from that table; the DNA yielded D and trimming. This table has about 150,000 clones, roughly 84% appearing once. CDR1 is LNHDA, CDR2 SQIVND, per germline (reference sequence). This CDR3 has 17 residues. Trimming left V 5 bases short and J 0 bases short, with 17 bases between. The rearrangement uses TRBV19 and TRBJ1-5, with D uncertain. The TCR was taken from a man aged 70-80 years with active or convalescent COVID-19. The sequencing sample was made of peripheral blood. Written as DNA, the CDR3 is TGTGCCAGTAGTGGTCCGCCGGGAGTACATAGCAATCAGCCCCAGCATTTT. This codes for CASSGPPGVHSNQPQHF.